In this sample, the clone carrying this T cell receptor beta chain turned up a few times. What it recognizes is unknown. This record comes from a study of identical twins. Germline CDR1 and CDR2: MNHEY and SVGAGI. The CDR3 spans 17 residues. V dropped 0 bases and J dropped 4; count of bases not matched to a gene: 6. General observations from the study: Twin sharing of out-of-frame TCR alpha was underestimated by models in monozygotic pairs.

Donors were all healthy Caucasians. Addition of a universal primer site occurred through template switching, and cDNA carried unique molecular identifiers. TCRdb recomputed calls from the 5' RACE reads with MiXCR, one row per CDR3 protein. There are some 560,000 distinct CDR3 sequences in the sample; approximately 10% occur only once, and approximately 3.2% lies in the top ten. These same data were also listed under a study on yellow fever vaccine responses in identical twins. This second report adds: Reported findings indicate that twins' vaccine T cell responses seemed partially convergent, partially personalized.

This sequence was found in a woman between 18 and 29 years old in good health. The chain carries TRBV6-5 and TRBJ2-1; 10 nucleotides agree with TRBD2. Material: PBMCs. The CDR3 spells CASSYSLAGDLYNEQFF. In DNA form, the CDR3 reads TGTGCCAGCAGTTACTCGCTAGCGGGAGACCTATACAATGAGCAGTTCTTC.